The sequence of this TCR beta chain was determined in a study of T cells in Graves' hyperthyroidism and ophthalmopathy. This CDR3 is built from 13 residues. Germline V lookup: CDR1 MDHEN, CDR2 SYDVKM. V dropped 5 bases and J dropped 5 bases, with 10 bases sitting between them. The source material, RNA transcripts, was used to amplify TCR beta CDR3 regions. HTBI primers drove first-round RT-PCR of the TCR CDR3. TCRdb reprocessed the multiplex PCR reads via MiXCR and lists one record per CDR3 protein. The sample carries under 400,000 distinct CDR3 sequences, approximately 25% recorded once. J is TRBJ2-4 and V is TRBV28; tentative D call: TRBD1 (6 bases). The sample consisted of blood. The clonotype comes from a man between 50 and 59 years old with Graves' hyperthyroidism. In DNA, the CDR3 is TGTGCCAGCAGTCTACAGGGTCAAAACATTCAGTACTTC. As protein: CASSLQGQNIQYF.